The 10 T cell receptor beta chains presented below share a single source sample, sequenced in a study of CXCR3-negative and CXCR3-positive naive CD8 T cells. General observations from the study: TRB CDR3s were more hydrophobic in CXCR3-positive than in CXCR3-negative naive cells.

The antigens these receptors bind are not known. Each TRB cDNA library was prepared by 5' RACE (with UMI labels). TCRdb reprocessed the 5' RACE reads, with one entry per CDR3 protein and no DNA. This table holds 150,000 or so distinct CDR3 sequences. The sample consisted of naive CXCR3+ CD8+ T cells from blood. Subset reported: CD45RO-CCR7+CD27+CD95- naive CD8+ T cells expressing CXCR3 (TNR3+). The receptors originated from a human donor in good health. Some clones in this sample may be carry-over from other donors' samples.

CDR3: CASSALAGEETQYF. The rearrangement links TRBV9 to TRBJ2-5; without DNA, the TCRdb call of TRBD2 cannot be checked. This CDR3 has 14 amino acids. Germline CDR1 is SGDLS and CDR2 is YYNGEE.

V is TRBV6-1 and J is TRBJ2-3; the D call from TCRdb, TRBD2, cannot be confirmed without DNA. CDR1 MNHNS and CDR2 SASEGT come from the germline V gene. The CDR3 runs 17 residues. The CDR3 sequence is CASRDTRLAGSTDTQYF.

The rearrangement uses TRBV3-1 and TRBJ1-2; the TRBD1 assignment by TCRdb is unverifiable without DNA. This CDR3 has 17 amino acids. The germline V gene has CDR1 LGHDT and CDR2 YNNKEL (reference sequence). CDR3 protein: CASSQEPGSGEKDGYTF.

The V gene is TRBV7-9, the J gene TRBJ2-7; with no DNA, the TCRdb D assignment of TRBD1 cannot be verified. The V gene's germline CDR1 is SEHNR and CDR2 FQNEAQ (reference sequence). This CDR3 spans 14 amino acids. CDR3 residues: CASSLTGEAYEQYF.

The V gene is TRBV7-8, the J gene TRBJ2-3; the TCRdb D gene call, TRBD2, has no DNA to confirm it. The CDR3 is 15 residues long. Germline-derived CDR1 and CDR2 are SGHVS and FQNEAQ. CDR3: CASSPRLGGTDTQYF.

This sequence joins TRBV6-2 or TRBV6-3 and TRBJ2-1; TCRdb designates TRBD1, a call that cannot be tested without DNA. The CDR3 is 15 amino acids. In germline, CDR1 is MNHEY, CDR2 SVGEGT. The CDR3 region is CASSSDRTGGTEQFF.

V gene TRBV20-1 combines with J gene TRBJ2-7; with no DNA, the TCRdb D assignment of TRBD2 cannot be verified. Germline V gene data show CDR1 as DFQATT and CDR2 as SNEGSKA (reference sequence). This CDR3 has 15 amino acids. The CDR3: CSARDSGSSSYEQYF.

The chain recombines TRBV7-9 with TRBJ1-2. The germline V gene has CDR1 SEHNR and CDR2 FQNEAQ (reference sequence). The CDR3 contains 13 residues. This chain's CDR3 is CASSLQGPLGYTF.

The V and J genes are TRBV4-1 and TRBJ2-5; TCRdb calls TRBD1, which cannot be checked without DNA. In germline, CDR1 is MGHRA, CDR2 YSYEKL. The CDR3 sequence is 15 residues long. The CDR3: CASRPRPGEQETQYF.

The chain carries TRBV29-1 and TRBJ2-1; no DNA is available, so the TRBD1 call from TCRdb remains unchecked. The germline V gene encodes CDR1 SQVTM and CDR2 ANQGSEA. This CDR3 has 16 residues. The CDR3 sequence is CSVEGRTGGSYNEQFF.